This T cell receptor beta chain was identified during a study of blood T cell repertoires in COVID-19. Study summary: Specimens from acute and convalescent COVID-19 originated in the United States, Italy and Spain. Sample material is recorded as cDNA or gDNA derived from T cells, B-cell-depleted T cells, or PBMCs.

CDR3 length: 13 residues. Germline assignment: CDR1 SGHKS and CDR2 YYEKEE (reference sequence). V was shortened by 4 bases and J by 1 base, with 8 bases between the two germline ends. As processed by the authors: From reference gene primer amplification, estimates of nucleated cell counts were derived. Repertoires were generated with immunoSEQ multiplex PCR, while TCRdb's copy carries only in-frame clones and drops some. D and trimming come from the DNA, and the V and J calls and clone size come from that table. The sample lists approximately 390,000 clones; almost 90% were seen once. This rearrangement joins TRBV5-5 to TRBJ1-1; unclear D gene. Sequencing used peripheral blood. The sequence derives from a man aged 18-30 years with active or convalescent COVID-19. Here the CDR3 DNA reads TGTGCCAGCAGCCCGCGGGGGAACACTGAAGCTTTCTTT. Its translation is CASSPRGNTEAFF.